This T cell receptor (beta chain) comes out of a study of OX40 agonist ivuxolimab in advanced cancers. Study-level background: Partial responses, seen in three patients, involved one hepatocellular carcinoma and two cutaneous melanomas.

Repertoires were generated with immunoSEQ multiplex PCR, while TCRdb's copy carries only in-frame clones and drops some. The table shows 75,000 to 80,000 clones, with about 80% occurring only once. This clone was seen a handful of times. The germline gives CDR1 SGHNT, CDR2 YYREEE (reference sequence). The CDR3 consists of 14 residues. V gave up 1 base and J gave up 6 bases, with 11 bases separating them. The receptor's source is an adult with an advanced solid tumor such as melanoma, head and neck, liver or kidney cancer. Sequenced material: CD4+ or CD8+ T cells sorted from blood, taken in a trial of the OX40 agonist ivuxolimab. The chain carries TRBV5-4 and TRBJ2-1; D perhaps matches TRBD1 (5 bases). The CDR3 region is CASSLLQDRNEQFF. For the CDR3, the DNA is TGTGCCAGCAGCTTGTTACAGGACCGCAATGAGCAGTTCTTC.